These T cell receptor beta chains were read from a single sample in a study of neoadjuvant anti-PD-1 for oral cavity cancer. Profiled with immunoSEQ multiplex PCR; TCRdb holds only in-frame clones, not every one. The table includes approximately 8,000 clones, about 67% detected once. The starting material was PBMCs, obtained after nivolumab (anti-PD-1) treatment. The receptors were sampled from a person between 40 and 80 years old with oral cavity squamous cell carcinoma. CDR3s include the opening cysteine and the closing phenylalanine or tryptophan. Fields, in order: D gene, V gene, clone size, J gene, CDR3 protein, CDR3 DNA. The D gene is left open where the match is weak. Size values are once, few and many counts, or a class for expanded clones, and some rows have none.

.,TRBV7-2,.,TRBJ1-4,CASSLSGSTNEKLFF,TGTGCCAGCAGCTTATCGGGGTCAACTAATGAAAAACTGTTTTTT
TRBD2,TRBV5-6,.,TRBJ2-3,CARWLAGGPPADTQYF,TGTGCCCGGTGGCTAGCGGGGGGGCCCCCCGCAGATACGCAGTATTTT
.,TRBV30,.,TRBJ1-2,CAWSVGRAGYGYTF,TGTGCCTGGAGTGTAGGGAGGGCCGGCTATGGCTACACCTTC
.,TRBV6-1,once,TRBJ2-6,CASSGDPLLNAGANVLTF,TGTGCCAGCAGTGGAGACCCACTGTTGAATGCTGGGGCCAACGTCCTGACTTTC
TRBD1,TRBV7-8,.,TRBJ1-5,CASSSDRGPNPSDQPQHF,TGTGCCAGCAGCTCGGACAGGGGGCCGAACCCTTCCGATCAGCCCCAGCATTTT
TRBD2,TRBV4-3,.,TRBJ2-1,CASSQGLGVGQFF,TGCGCCAGCAGCCAGGGACTAGGGGTTGGGCAGTTCTTC
.,TRBV7-9,.,TRBJ1-2,CASSLALLGPNYGYTF,TGTGCCAGCAGCTTAGCGCTTTTGGGGCCTAACTATGGCTACACCTTC
TRBD2,TRBV4-2,.,TRBJ2-7,CASSQAGTTVREQYF,TGTGCCAGCAGTCAAGCCGGGACTACAGTTCGCGAGCAGTACTTC
TRBD2,TRBV2,.,TRBJ2-3,CASIRTSLTDTQYF,TGTGCCAGTATTCGGACTAGCCTCACAGATACGCAGTATTTT
.,TRBV2,.,TRBJ2-7,CASSGDFYEQYF,TGTGCCAGCAGTGGGGATTTCTACGAGCAGTACTTC
TRBD1,TRBV7-2,.,TRBJ1-2,CASSPTGGNGGYTF,TGTGCCAGCAGCCCGACAGGGGGTAATGGTGGCTACACCTTC
.,TRBV5-1,.,TRBJ2-5,CASSSDTQETQYF,TGCGCCAGCAGCTCGGACACCCAAGAGACCCAGTACTTC
.,TRBV4-1,.,TRBJ1-3,CASSQAAGESGNTIYF,TGCGCCAGCAGCCAAGCAGCAGGGGAGTCTGGAAACACCATATATTTT
.,TRBV6-4,.,TRBJ2-1,CASSDSDNNEQFF,TGTGCCAGCAGTGACTCGGACAACAATGAGCAGTTCTTC
TRBD1,TRBV4-3,.,TRBJ1-5,CASSQEHRGLQPQHF,TGCGCCAGCAGCCAAGAACACAGGGGGCTACAGCCCCAGCATTTT
.,TRBV9,.,TRBJ2-5,CASSVDPLGTETQYF,TGTGCCAGCAGCGTAGACCCGCTGGGGACGGAGACCCAGTACTTC
.,TRBV11-2,.,TRBJ2-7,CASSSLRATYEQYF,TGTGCCAGCAGCTCCCTCCGGGCGACCTACGAGCAGTACTTC
.,TRBV11-2,few,TRBJ2-3,CASSARVTDTQYF,TGTGCCAGCAGCGCCAGGGTGACAGATACGCAGTATTTT
.,TRBV7-2,.,TRBJ1-2,CASSGGLNYGYTF,TGTGCCAGCAGCGGGGGATTGAACTATGGCTACACCTTC
TRBD2,TRBV4-2,.,TRBJ2-5,CASSQDRGGQETQYF,TGTGCCAGCAGCCAAGATCGGGGGGGCCAAGAGACCCAGTACTTC
.,TRBV5-1,.,TRBJ2-2,CASTLTSQDTGELFF,TGCGCCAGCACCCTTACTAGCCAAGACACCGGGGAGCTGTTTTTT
.,TRBV11-2,few,TRBJ1-1,CASSLGYWTDMNTEAFF,TGTGCCAGCAGCTTAGGATACTGGACCGACATGAACACTGAAGCTTTCTTT
.,TRBV7-9,.,TRBJ1-1,CASSLVRGVVMNTEAFF,TGTGCCAGCAGCTTAGTTAGGGGGGTCGTCATGAACACTGAAGCTTTCTTT
.,TRBV6-1,.,TRBJ1-1,CASSGGALNTEAFF,TGTGCCAGCAGTGGAGGGGCCCTGAACACTGAAGCTTTCTTT
.,TRBV21-1,.,TRBJ2-7,CASRRIDWPSYEQYF,TGTGCCAGCAGAAGAATAGATTGGCCCTCCTACGAGCAGTACTTC
TRBD1,TRBV9,once,TRBJ1-4,CASSVGTGLNEKLFF,TGTGCCAGCAGCGTCGGGACAGGCCTTAATGAAAAACTGTTTTTT
.,TRBV6-1,few,TRBJ1-5,CASRAGASNQPQHF,TGTGCCAGCAGGGCAGGGGCCAGCAATCAGCCCCAGCATTTT
.,TRBV2,.,TRBJ1-5,CASSEQGPTTLYSNQPQHF,TGTGCCAGCAGTGAACAGGGGCCCACCACCTTATATAGCAATCAGCCCCAGCATTTT
TRBD1,TRBV7-2,.,TRBJ2-7,CASSWDRGSYEQYF,TGTGCCAGCAGCTGGGACAGGGGATCCTACGAGCAGTACTTC
TRBD2,TRBV5-1,.,TRBJ2-3,CASSVPGLYTDTQYF,TGCGCCAGCAGCGTACCGGGACTATACACAGATACGCAGTATTTT
TRBD1,TRBV7-9,.,TRBJ2-1,CASSLGGQGFLFYNEQFF,TGTGCCAGCAGCTTAGGGGGACAGGGTTTTCTCTTTTACAATGAGCAGTTCTTC
.,TRBV18,.,TRBJ1-2,CASSLTVDGYTF,TGTGCCAGCTCCCTCACAGTGGATGGCTACACCTTC
.,TRBV21-1,.,TRBJ2-7,CASSKVPASSYEQYF,TGTGCCAGCAGCAAAGTCCCAGCGAGCTCCTACGAGCAGTACTTC
TRBD1,TRBV7-2,.,TRBJ1-5,CASSVTGGFSNQPQHF,TGTGCCAGCAGCGTAACAGGGGGCTTCAGCAATCAGCCCCAGCATTTT
TRBD2,TRBV2,.,TRBJ2-2,CASSVGLAGPEELFF,TGTGCCAGCAGTGTAGGGCTAGCGGGGCCCGAGGAGCTGTTTTTT